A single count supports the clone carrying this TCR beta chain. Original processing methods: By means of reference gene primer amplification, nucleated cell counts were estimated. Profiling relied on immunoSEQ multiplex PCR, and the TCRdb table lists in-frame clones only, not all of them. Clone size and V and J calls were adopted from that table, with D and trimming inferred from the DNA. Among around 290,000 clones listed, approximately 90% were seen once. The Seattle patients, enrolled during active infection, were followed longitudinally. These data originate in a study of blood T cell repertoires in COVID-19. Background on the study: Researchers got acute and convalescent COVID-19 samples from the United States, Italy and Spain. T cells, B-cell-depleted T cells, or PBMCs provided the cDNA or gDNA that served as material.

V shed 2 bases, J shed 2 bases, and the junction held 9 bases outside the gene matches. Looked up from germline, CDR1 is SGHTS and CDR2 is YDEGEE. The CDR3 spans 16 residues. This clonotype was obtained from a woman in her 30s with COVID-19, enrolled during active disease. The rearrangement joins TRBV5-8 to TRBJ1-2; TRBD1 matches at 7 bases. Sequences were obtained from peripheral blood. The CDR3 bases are TGTGCCAGCAGCTTCTATAGGGGGCTTGGGAACTATGGCTACACCTTC. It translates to CASSFYRGLGNYGYTF. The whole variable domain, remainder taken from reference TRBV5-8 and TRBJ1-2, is EAGVTQSPTHLIKTRGQQATLRCSPISGHTSVYWYQQALGLGLQFLLWYDEGEERNRGNFPPRFSGRQFPNYSSELNVNALELEDSALYLCASSFYRGLGNYGYTFGSGTRLTVV.